The clone carrying this TCR beta chain came up a few times. Its antigen is not known. 5'RACE template switching generated TCR cDNA, adding a universal primer site and UMIs. Via MiXCR, TCRdb re-called the 5' RACE reads, giving one row per CDR3 protein. The data contain 450,000 to 550,000 distinct CDR3 sequences, 20% to 25% of them singletons. The sample belongs to a study of T cells after yellow fever vaccination. Points from the study as a whole: The study re-detected most primary-vaccination clones after the booster (96% CD4, roughly 85% CD8). Abundant bulk-population clonotypes could contaminate the FACS-sorted repertoires.

This TCR derives from a young man who received the YFV17D yellow fever vaccine. Sequencing used PBMCs, obtained more than 20 days after the first yellow fever vaccination.

The CDR3, as DNA: TGCAGTGCTACGGATACAGGGGGAGCTGGCTACACCTTC. This codes for CSATDTGGAGYTF. The chain is built from TRBV20-1 and TRBJ1-2; 8 bases map to TRBD1. Germline trimming cut 4 bases from V and 7 bases from J; bases unmatched to any gene: 8. CDR1 is DFQATT, CDR2 SNEGSKA, per germline (reference sequence). This CDR3 is built from 13 residues.